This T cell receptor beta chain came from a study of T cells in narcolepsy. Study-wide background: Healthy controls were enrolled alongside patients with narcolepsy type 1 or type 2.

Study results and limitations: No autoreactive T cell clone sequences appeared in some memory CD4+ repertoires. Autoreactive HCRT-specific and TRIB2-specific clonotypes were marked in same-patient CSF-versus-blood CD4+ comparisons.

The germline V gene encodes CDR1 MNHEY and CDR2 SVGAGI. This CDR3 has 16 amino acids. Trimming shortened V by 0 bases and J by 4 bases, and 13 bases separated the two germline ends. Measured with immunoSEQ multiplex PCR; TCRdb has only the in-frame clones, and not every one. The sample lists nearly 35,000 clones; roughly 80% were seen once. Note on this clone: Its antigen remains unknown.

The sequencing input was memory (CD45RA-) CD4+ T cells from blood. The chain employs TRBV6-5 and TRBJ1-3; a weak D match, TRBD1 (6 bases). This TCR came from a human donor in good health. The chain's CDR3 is CASSYSTSGVGNTIYF. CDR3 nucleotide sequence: TGTGCCAGCAGTTACTCGACGTCAGGGGTCGGAAACACCATATATTTT.